Following are 27 T cell receptor beta chains from one sample sequenced in a study of patients and donors after allogeneic stem cell transplantation. Via MiXCR, TCRdb re-called the RT-PCR reads, giving one row per CDR3 protein. The table lists roughly 940,000 distinct CDR3 sequences, roughly 18% of them singletons. Sample: blood, either unsorted or a sorted T cell fraction (not recorded which). The receptor set was obtained from a human donor who was either an allogeneic HSCT recipient or a stem cell or donor lymphocyte infusion donor (not recorded which). It is not recorded whose cells these are; they may come from a transplant donor.

The chain joins TRBV5-6 to TRBJ2-3; D possibly uses TRBD1 or TRBD2 (5 bases each). Trimming removed 4 bases from V and 4 bases from J, with 16 bases in between. The CDR3 length is 15 residues. Germline V lookup: CDR1 SGHDT, CDR2 YYEEEE. CDR3 bases: TGTGCCAGCAGCGGGACGGTCCTGAAGGCAGATACGCAGTATTTT. The encoded protein is CASSGTVLKADTQYF.

This clonotype came up a few times. The V and J genes are TRBV25-1 and TRBJ2-3, with 8 nucleotides matching TRBD1. CDR1 is MGHDK, CDR2 SYGVNS, per germline. The CDR3 is 14 amino acids. Trimming at V came to 3 bases and at J to 4 bases, leaving 3 bases not matched to a gene. CDR3 amino acids: CASSDARGPDTQYF. The CDR3 nucleotides read TGTGCCAGCAGTGACGCCAGGGGGCCAGATACGCAGTATTTT.

This clonotype occurred a few times. The V call is TRBV7-2, the J call TRBJ2-7; a weak D match, TRBD1 (6 bases). From germline, CDR1 is SGHTA and CDR2 FQGNSA. The CDR3 loop spans 15 amino acids. Trimming removed 5 bases from V and 4 bases from J, with 18 bases in between. CDR3 sequence: CASSPGQGSKYEQYF. As DNA, the CDR3 is TGTGCCAGCAGCCCCGGCCAGGGGAGCAAGTACGAGCAGTACTTC.

This clonotype has only a few counts. This chain links TRBV10-3 with TRBJ1-1, with 8 bases matching TRBD1. After removal of 4 bases from V and 1 base from J, the junction contained 5 bases not matched to a gene. The CDR3 is 15 amino acids. Looked up from germline, CDR1 is ENHRY and CDR2 is SYGVKD. CDR3 region: CAISAAGQENTEAFF. In nucleotides, the CDR3 is TGTGCCATCAGTGCGGCGGGACAGGAGAACACTGAAGCTTTCTTT.

The sample holds a few counts of this clonotype. V gene TRBV2 combines with J gene TRBJ2-1; TRBD2 matches at 11 bases. CDR3 length equals 15 residues. The germline CDR1 and CDR2 sequences are SNHLY and FYNNEI. J was trimmed by 4 bases and V by 11 bases; bases with no gene match: 10. CDR3 nucleotide sequence: TGTGCCCTCCGAACCCTAGCGGGGGGATACAATGAGCAGTTCTTC. Translation: CALRTLAGGYNEQFF.

This clonotype was observed at least ten times. The chain uses TRBV29-1 and TRBJ2-2; 7 bases match TRBD1. V dropped 4 bases and J dropped 2; count of bases not matched to a gene: 7. The CDR3 is 15 amino acids. Germline CDR1 SQVTM, CDR2 ANQGSEA. The CDR3 DNA is TGCAGCGTTGGGTCCAGGGGGAGTAACACCGGGGAGCTGTTTTTT. Translation: CSVGSRGSNTGELFF.

This clonotype was recorded many times. The chain employs TRBV5-1 and TRBJ2-1; no definite D call. V was trimmed by 0 bases and J by 5 bases, leaving 9 bases between them. The CDR3 extends over 14 amino acids. CDR1 SGHRS and CDR2 YFSETQ come from the germline V gene. The CDR3 nucleotides read TGCGCCAGCAGCTTGGGCGGCGGAGACAATGAGCAGTTCTTC. It translates to CASSLGGGDNEQFF.

This clonotype turned up a few times. This chain joins TRBV7-9 and TRBJ2-1, with D perhaps TRBD2 (6 bases). The germline gives CDR1 SEHNR, CDR2 FQNEAQ (reference sequence). The CDR3 has 13 amino acids. The V end lost 4 bases, the J end lost 9 bases, and 13 bases lay between the germline ends. The CDR3 here is CASSSGLPIEQFF. CDR3 nucleotides: TGTGCCAGCAGCTCGGGACTCCCGATTGAGCAGTTCTTC.

The rearrangement uses TRBV7-9 and TRBJ1-6, with D perhaps matching TRBD1 (5 bases). The V gene's germline CDR1 is SEHNR and CDR2 FQNEAQ (reference sequence). The CDR3 consists of 15 residues. Trimming shortened V by 1 base and J by 9 bases, and 13 bases separated the two germline ends. The CDR3: CASSLGDHSGSPLHF. In nucleotides, the CDR3 is TGTGCCAGCAGCTTAGGGGACCATTCGGGTTCACCCCTCCACTTT.

The V gene is TRBV12-3 or TRBV12-4, the J gene TRBJ1-2; maybe TRBD1 (5 bases). V was clipped by 2 bases and J by 4 bases, with 17 bases between them. The CDR3 is 16 amino acids. DNA of the CDR3: TGTGCCAGCAGTTTACGGGAGGTGGGGGTCGGCTATGGCTACACCTTC. It yields the protein CASSLREVGVGYGYTF.

This clonotype was picked up a small number of times. The chain links TRBV12-3 or TRBV12-4 to TRBJ1-6, with a possible D match to TRBD1 (5 bases). The V and J ends lost 4 bases and 9 bases respectively, with 16 bases between them. This CDR3 has 15 residues. Here the CDR3 reads CASSSKNTGGSPLHF. In DNA form, the CDR3 reads TGTGCCAGCAGTTCCAAAAACACAGGCGGTTCACCCCTCCACTTT.

The rearrangement joins TRBV3-1 to TRBJ2-7; 10 bases agree with TRBD1. J lost 8 bases, V lost 4 bases, and 14 bases had no gene match. There are 16 residues in the CDR3. CDR1 LGHDT and CDR2 YNNKEL come from the germline V gene (reference sequence). This chain's CDR3 is CASSRQSGTGVRQQYF. The CDR3 DNA reads as TGTGCCAGCAGCCGTCAATCCGGGACAGGGGTAAGGCAGCAGTACTTC.

This clonotype came up a few times. The chain's CDR3 is CASTAGAGFYEQYF. The CDR3 region has the DNA TGTGCCAGCACCGCAGGCGCGGGTTTCTACGAGCAGTACTTC. The chain links TRBV5-6 to TRBJ2-7, with a possible D match to TRBD2 (5 bases). V lost 6 bases, J lost 3 bases, and 16 bases lay in between. The germline V gene has CDR1 SGHDT and CDR2 YYEEEE. This CDR3 comprises 14 residues.

This clonotype has a count of ten or more. A read error may account for a junction end that differs from germline. The chain couples TRBV12-3 or TRBV12-4 to TRBJ1-5, with D perhaps TRBD1 (5 bases). The CDR3 extends over 13 amino acids. The DNA for the CDR3 is TGCGCCAGCAGCTTGGGGCCGAATCAGCCCCAGCATTTT. Protein: CASSLGPNQPQHF.

This chain connects TRBV5-1 to TRBJ2-5, with 8 bases aligning to TRBD1. Germline values: CDR1 SGHRS, CDR2 YFSETQ. The CDR3 runs to 15 residues. V shed 3 bases, J shed 1 base, and the junction held 5 bases outside the gene matches. The CDR3 protein is CASSSGGAGQETQYF. DNA of the CDR3: TGCGCCAGCAGCTCAGGGGGCGCCGGCCAAGAGACCCAGTACTTC.

This sequence joins TRBV15 and TRBJ1-2; D not resolved. Germline CDR1 LNHNV, CDR2 YYDKDF (reference sequence). The CDR3 consists of 14 residues. V dropped 0 bases and J dropped 8 bases, with 13 bases sitting between them. CDR3 DNA sequence: TGTGCCACCAGCAGAGATGACGGGAGTGAGGGCTACACCTTC. Its translation: CATSRDDGSEGYTF.

The rearrangement joins TRBV12-5 to TRBJ2-5; D is unresolved. Trimming shortened V by 7 bases and J by 5 bases, and 14 bases separated the two germline ends. The CDR3 has 13 amino acids. CDR1 and CDR2 from the germline V gene are LGHNT and FRNRAP. CDR3 amino acids: CASAPTRVETQYF. Written as DNA, the CDR3 is TGTGCTAGTGCCCCCACTCGGGTGGAGACCCAGTACTTC.

There are a few counts of this clonotype. The chain combines TRBV3-1 with TRBJ1-1; D might be TRBD1 (5 bases). CDR1 is LGHDT and CDR2 is YNNKEL in the germline V gene (reference sequence). This CDR3 comprises 15 residues. Trimming left V 4 bases short and J 6 bases short, with 18 bases between. The CDR3 coding sequence is TGTGCCAGCAGCCCCAGCAGGGTGTCCTACTCTGAAGCTTTCTTT. Its protein product is CASSPSRVSYSEAFF.

V and J are TRBV4-1 and TRBJ2-1, with 8 nucleotides matching TRBD2. Germline values: CDR1 MGHRA, CDR2 YSYEKL. J gave up 0 bases and V 3 bases, and 4 bases lay outside the gene matches. There are 16 residues in the CDR3. The CDR3 spells CASSHERGSSYNEQFF. CDR3 DNA: TGCGCCAGCAGCCATGAGCGGGGGAGCTCCTACAATGAGCAGTTCTTC.

In this sample, this clonotype turned up a few times. This rearrangement joins TRBV6-1 to TRBJ2-7; D gene unclear. The CDR3 covers 15 residues. Per germline, CDR1 MNHNS and CDR2 SASEGT. With 6 bases removed from V and 1 base from J, the gap between germline ends came to 16 bases. The CDR3 here is CASSRKAAGSYEQYF. DNA of the CDR3: TGTGCCAGCAGCAGAAAAGCCGCCGGGTCCTACGAGCAGTACTTC.

This clonotype was seen only a few times. The chain links TRBV10-3 to TRBJ1-5; TRBD1 matches 11 bases. J lost 7 bases, V lost 5 bases, and 7 bases had no gene match. Germline CDR1 is ENHRY and CDR2 is SYGVKD. This CDR3 has 15 residues. Written as DNA, the CDR3 is TGTGCCATCAGTAATAGGGACAGGGGGGAACAGCCCCAGCATTTT. This sequence encodes CAISNRDRGEQPQHF.

The V and J genes are TRBV4-2 and TRBJ2-1; the match to TRBD2 covers 15 bases. Germline trimming cut 4 bases from V and 5 bases from J; bases unmatched to any gene: 6. Germline CDR1 LGHNA, CDR2 YNFKEQ. This CDR3 comprises 17 residues. This CDR3 reads CASSLGLAGGPHNEQFF. CDR3 nucleotides: TGTGCCAGCAGCCTCGGACTAGCGGGGGGGCCCCACAATGAGCAGTTCTTC.

J is TRBJ2-1 and V is TRBV5-1; the match to TRBD2 covers 9 bases. The CDR3 is 16 residues long. CDR1 is SGHRS, CDR2 YFSETQ, per germline. J gave up 8 bases and V 0 bases, and 9 bases lay outside the gene matches. CDR3 in amino acids: CASSLGLAGPNDEQFF. For the CDR3, the DNA is TGCGCCAGCAGCTTGGGTCTAGCGGGACCAAACGATGAGCAGTTCTTC. Using reference TRBV5-1 and TRBJ2-1 for the parts outside the CDR3, the full variable domain is KAGVTQTPRYLIKTRGQQVTLSCSPISGHRSVSWYQQTPGQGLQFLFEYFSETQRNKGNFPGRFSGRQFSNSRSEMNVSTLELGDSALYLCASSLGLAGPNDEQFFGPGTRLTVL.

This chain links TRBV6-2 or TRBV6-3 with TRBJ1-2; TRBD1 might be the D (5 bases). Trimming cost V 5 bases and J 4 bases, with 17 bases left between them. The germline V gene encodes CDR1 MNHEY and CDR2 SVGEGT. This CDR3 is built from 15 residues. CDR3 in amino acids: CASSTSGRSVYGYTF. The DNA for the CDR3 is TGTGCCAGCAGTACCTCGGGACGATCAGTCTATGGCTACACCTTC.

There are a few counts of this clonotype. The rearrangement uses TRBV19 and TRBJ2-1; 14 nucleotides match TRBD2. The ends lost 9 bases at V and 8 bases at J; junction bases unmatched: 3. The CDR3 loop spans 13 amino acids. CDR1 is LNHDA and CDR2 is SQIVND in the germline V gene (reference sequence). The CDR3 region is CASRLAGGYEQFF. Written as DNA, the CDR3 is TGTGCCAGCCGACTAGCGGGAGGGTATGAGCAGTTCTTC.

The chain links TRBV4-2 to TRBJ2-1; 8 bases match TRBD1. The V and J ends lost 0 bases and 4 bases, in that order; junction bases with no gene match: 8. The CDR3 is made up of 17 amino acids. Germline-derived CDR1 and CDR2 are LGHNA and YNFKEQ. The CDR3 DNA sequence: TGTGCCAGCAGCCAAGATACGTCGGGACAGGTGTACAATGAGCAGTTCTTC. This gives the protein CASSQDTSGQVYNEQFF.

This clonotype was seen more than once but under ten times. The chain couples TRBV20-1 to TRBJ2-3, with 9 bases aligning to TRBD2. There are 15 residues in the CDR3. After removal of 2 bases from V and 2 bases from J, the junction contained 5 bases not matched to a gene. The germline gives CDR1 DFQATT, CDR2 SNEGSKA (reference sequence). CDR3 DNA sequence: TGCAGTGCTAGATACCCTAGCGGGAACACAGATACGCAGTATTTT. It encodes CSARYPSGNTDTQYF.